A single sample is the source of the 14 T cell receptor beta chains below, sequenced in a study of CD8+ T cells in alopecia areata. Extracted RNA was reverse transcribed, and the resulting cDNA served as sequencing template. Profiling relied on immunoSEQ multiplex PCR, and the TCRdb table lists in-frame clones only, not all of them. The data show 200,000 or so clones, with 50% to 65% seen just once and under 0.5% held by the top ten. The specimen was CD4+ T cells sorted from blood, collected at week 0. The receptors derive from a human donor with alopecia areata.

V usage is TRBV29-1 and J usage is TRBJ1-1; D is uncertain. Trimming left V 3 bases short and J 4 bases short, with 12 bases between. Germline CDR1 reads SQVTM; CDR2 reads ANQGSEA. There are 13 residues in the CDR3. The chain's CDR3 is CSVERVLSTEAFF. The CDR3 DNA follows: TGCAGCGTTGAGAGGGTGCTGAGCACTGAAGCTTTCTTT.

This chain uses TRBV29-1 with TRBJ2-6; 7 bases map to TRBD1. The CDR3 is made up of 16 amino acids. Germline V gene data show CDR1 as SQVTM and CDR2 as ANQGSEA. Trimming took 2 bases from V and 0 from J; bases not matched to a gene: 4. CDR3 nucleotide sequence: TGCAGCGTTGAACACAGGGGAAGCTCTGGGGCCAACGTCCTGACTTTC. This sequence encodes CSVEHRGSSGANVLTF.

This chain joins TRBV19 and TRBJ2-1; 8 positions match TRBD2. The ends lost 3 bases at V and 16 bases at J; junction bases unmatched: 14. The length of the CDR3 is 14 residues. The germline V gene has CDR1 LNHDA and CDR2 SQIVND (reference sequence). Written as DNA, the CDR3 is TGTGCCAGTAGTATCTCTAGCGGGTTCACGGCGGAATTCTTC. Its protein is CASSISSGFTAEFF.

Many counts were recorded for this clone. The CDR3 nucleotides read TGTGCCAGCAGTGGCCTGGGGAAGAATCAGCCCCAGCATTTT. This translates into CASSGLGKNQPQHF. This chain uses TRBV9 with TRBJ1-5; D is uncertain. Germline V gene sequence: CDR1 SGDLS, CDR2 YYNGEE. This CDR3 spans 14 amino acids. Trimming stripped 5 bases from V and 4 bases from J, with 13 bases between.

The table lists this clone with a few counts. The chain recombines TRBV5-1 with TRBJ1-2, with no clear D. Deletions cut 1 base from V and 6 bases from J, with 7 bases between. The germline V gene encodes CDR1 SGHRS and CDR2 YFSETQ. The CDR3 is made up of 12 amino acids. CDR3 DNA sequence: TGCGCCAGCAGCTTGCAGGACGATGGCTACACCTTC. This gives the protein CASSLQDDGYTF.

This chain uses TRBV25-1 with TRBJ1-1; 10 positions match TRBD1. The CDR3 runs 14 residues. CDR1 is MGHDK and CDR2 is SYGVNS in the germline V gene. V lost 6 bases and J lost 1; bases outside the gene matches: 2. In nucleotides, the CDR3 is TGTGCCAGCAGCCGACAGGGGGCGAACACTGAAGCTTTCTTT. Its protein product is CASSRQGANTEAFF.

This clone was observed a handful of times. This chain connects TRBV5-1 to TRBJ1-3; 7 nucleotides agree with TRBD1. Germline CDR1 and CDR2: SGHRS and YFSETQ. The CDR3 contains 15 residues. Trimming at V came to 2 bases and at J to 4 bases, leaving 6 bases not matched to a gene. The CDR3, as DNA: TGCGCCAGCAGCTTTGACAGGGTGCGGGGAAACACCATATATTTT. Translated, it gives CASSFDRVRGNTIYF.

On this clone itself: The sample holds other DNA sequences that translate to the same CDR3. The chain combines TRBV18 with TRBJ1-5; D is possibly TRBD1 (5 bases). Per the germline V gene, CDR1 is KGHSH and CDR2 is LQKENI. The CDR3 totals 13 residues. The V and J ends lost 3 bases and 5 bases respectively, with 8 bases between them. CDR3 sequence: CASSPGGDQPQHF. CDR3 DNA: TGTGCCAGCTCACCGGGGGGGGATCAGCCCCAGCATTTT.

The chain recombines TRBV5-1 with TRBJ1-3; 7 bases align to TRBD1. The CDR3 runs to 17 residues. Trimming removed 0 bases from V and 0 bases from J; junction bases left unmatched: 6. Germline assignment: CDR1 SGHRS and CDR2 YFSETQ. The DNA of the CDR3 is TGCGCCAGCAGCTTGGGAACAGGGGCGATCTCTGGAAACACCATATATTTT. Translated: CASSLGTGAISGNTIYF. Full variable domain (rest looked up from reference TRBV5-1 and TRBJ1-3): KAGVTQTPRYLIKTRGQQVTLSCSPISGHRSVSWYQQTPGQGLQFLFEYFSETQRNKGNFPGRFSGRQFSNSRSEMNVSTLELGDSALYLCASSLGTGAISGNTIYFGEGSWLTVV.

For this clone: Distinct nucleotide sequences in the sample also encode this CDR3. The chain carries TRBV29-1 and TRBJ2-6; D unresolved. Germline CDR1 and CDR2: SQVTM and ANQGSEA. Trimming shortened V by 4 bases and J by 3 bases, and 7 bases separated the two germline ends. The CDR3 contains 13 residues. CDR3 loop: CSVAASGANVLTF. CDR3 sequence (DNA): TGCAGCGTTGCGGCTAGTGGGGCCAACGTCCTGACTTTC.

This clone has ten or more counts. This rearrangement joins TRBV5-1 to TRBJ1-2; D gene uncertain. V shed 0 bases and J shed 4 bases, with 7 bases lying between them. The CDR3 has 13 residues. Germline V gene sequence: CDR1 SGHRS, CDR2 YFSETQ. The CDR3 protein is CASSLAGRYGYTF. The CDR3 nucleotides are TGCGCCAGCAGCTTGGCGGGTCGCTATGGCTACACCTTC.

This chain links TRBV6-1 with TRBJ2-7; possibly TRBD1 for D (6 bases). Germline V gene data show CDR1 as MNHNS and CDR2 as SASEGT. CDR3 size: 13 residues. V lost 2 bases, J lost 2 bases, and 7 bases lay in between. CDR3 coding DNA: TGTGCCAGCAGTGAAAGGGACACCTACGAGCAGTACTTC. Encoded protein: CASSERDTYEQYF.

The genes are TRBV11-2 and TRBJ2-1, with TRBD2 matching over 10 bases. V lost 2 bases to trimming and J lost 6 bases; unmatched junction nucleotides: 10. CDR3 length: 17 residues. Germline V gives CDR1 SGHAT, CDR2 FQNNGV. The CDR3 DNA reads as TGTGCCAGCAGCTTATCGATCAGCGGGGGGGCGACCAATGAGCAGTTCTTC. Protein sequence: CASSLSISGGATNEQFF.

The chain recombines TRBV7-9 with TRBJ1-2; D is ambiguous. V lost 6 bases, J lost 8 bases, and 22 bases lay in between. The germline gives CDR1 SEHNR, CDR2 FQNEAQ (reference sequence). The CDR3 covers 15 residues. The CDR3 bases are TGTGCCAGCAGACCCCGTCCAGGAGGGTCTGAGGGCTACACCTTC. Translated, it gives CASRPRPGGSEGYTF.